The clone carrying this TCR beta chain was observed a handful of times. Its antigen is not known. The source of the sample is a study of T-cell reconstitution after alpha-beta-depleted transplantation in children. Germline V gene lookup returns CDR1 SGHAT and CDR2 FQNNGV. With V trimmed by 5 bases and J by 5 bases, 8 bases remained unmatched. This CDR3 has 15 amino acids. Whole-study findings and limits: Surviving thymic progenitors and recipient T cells were the source of high TCRbeta diversity at day 60 in some patients. Where alpha-beta T cells came from about two months after transplant was reportedly several hundred expanded graft clones. T cells produced anew were the main source of T-cell counts and diversity one year after transplant.

Molecular barcoding with unique molecular identifiers was used for the TCRbeta library. MiXCR was run by TCRdb on the PCR reads, yielding one entry per CDR3 protein. The table includes around 190,000 distinct CDR3 sequences, roughly 7.1% detected once. The starting material was PBMCs, obtained before TCRalphabeta/CD19-depleted stem cell transplant. The receptor comes from a boy aged 2 to 10 with acute lymphoblastic leukemia, due to receive a stem cell transplant. This sequence joins TRBV11-2 and TRBJ1-5; 8 nucleotides line up with TRBD1. As DNA, the CDR3 is TGTGCCAGCAGCCCCGGGACAGGTACGCATCAGCCCCAGCATTTT. The encoded protein is CASSPGTGTHQPQHF.